Shown below are 23 T cell receptor beta chains from a single sample sequenced in a study of blood T cell repertoires in COVID-19. TCRdb's copy holds only in-frame clones and misses some; the assay was immunoSEQ multiplex PCR. The sample includes 110,000 to 150,000 clones, 88% of them seen just once. Sequenced input: peripheral blood. These receptors were taken from a man aged 50 to 59 with active or convalescent COVID-19.

This clone has a single count. In DNA form, the CDR3 reads TGTGCCAGCAGTCTACTAGGAAACGAGCAGTACTTC. Translation: CASSLLGNEQYF. V and J are TRBV6-2 or TRBV6-3 and TRBJ2-7; weak D call: TRBD2 (5 bases). Per the germline V gene, CDR1 is MNHEY and CDR2 is SVGEGT. With 5 bases removed from V and 5 bases from J, the gap between germline ends came to 10 bases. The CDR3 sequence is 12 residues long.

The V gene is TRBV24-1, the J gene TRBJ2-7; the match to TRBD2 covers 8 bases. Germline CDR1 is KGHDR and CDR2 is SFDVKD. This CDR3 has 13 residues. Losses at the gene ends were 2 bases for V and 7 bases for J; bases not matched to a gene: 3. Here the CDR3 DNA reads TGTGCCACCAGTGATTCCCTAGCGGGTGAGCAGTACTTC. Protein product: CATSDSLAGEQYF.

The chain couples TRBV27 to TRBJ2-5; weak D call: TRBD2 (5 bases). Germline CDR1 reads MNHEY; CDR2 reads SMNVEV (reference sequence). The CDR3 totals 16 residues. The V gene lost 4 bases and the J gene lost 4 bases, with 19 bases spanning the gap. CDR3 coding DNA: TGTGCCAGCAGTTCCTCCCCAGGACTCACGGGAGAGACCCAGTACTTC. The encoded protein is CASSSSPGLTGETQYF.

The chain couples TRBV12-3 or TRBV12-4 to TRBJ1-5; 8 bases match TRBD1. V gave up 9 bases and J gave up 3 bases; unmatched junction bases: 4. The CDR3 spans 13 residues. CDR3 DNA: TGTGCCAGTCGGGGACAGGACAATCAGCCCCAGCATTTT. Translating gives CASRGQDNQPQHF.

The chain employs TRBV19 and TRBJ1-3, with TRBD1 as a possible D gene (5 bases). CDR3 size: 16 residues. Trimming shortened V by 5 bases and J by 2 bases, and 16 bases separated the two germline ends. From germline, CDR1 is LNHDA and CDR2 SQIVND (reference sequence). CDR3 loop: CASSRSGRGAGNTIYF. The CDR3 bases are TGTGCCAGTAGTCGCAGTGGGAGGGGCGCTGGAAACACCATATATTTT.

This chain uses TRBV28 with TRBJ1-1; 7 bases are shared with TRBD1. Germline V lookup: CDR1 MDHEN, CDR2 SYDVKM. This CDR3 spans 12 amino acids. V shed 6 bases, J shed 5 bases, and the junction held 3 bases outside the gene matches. The CDR3 DNA reads TGTGCCAGCAGATCAGGGGGAACTGAAGCTTTCTTT. Its translation: CASRSGGTEAFF.

The chain couples TRBV30 to TRBJ1-6, with TRBD1 as a possible D gene (5 bases). This CDR3 region has 14 residues. Per the germline V gene, CDR1 is GTSNPN and CDR2 is SVGIG (reference sequence). Trimming pared 5 bases from V and 9 bases from J, leaving 17 bases between. This CDR3 is CAWAIDRGVSPLHF. Here the CDR3 DNA reads TGTGCCTGGGCAATCGACCGGGGGGTTTCACCCCTCCACTTT.

V usage is TRBV4-1 and J usage is TRBJ2-2; D may be TRBD1 (5 bases). V lost 1 base to trimming and J lost 1 base, with 7 bases between them. The length of the CDR3 is 15 residues. In germline, CDR1 is MGHRA, CDR2 YSYEKL. In nucleotides, the CDR3 is TGCGCCAGCAGCCAAGGGACATGGAACACCGGGGAGCTGTTTTTT. Translated: CASSQGTWNTGELFF.

The rearrangement joins TRBV6-1 to TRBJ2-2; D ambiguous. This CDR3 is 15 amino acids long. Trimming removed 3 bases at V and 6 bases at J, with 14 bases between. Germline V lookup: CDR1 MNHNS, CDR2 SASEGT. This chain's CDR3 is CASSEGRIQPGELFF. CDR3 nucleotide sequence: TGTGCCAGCAGTGAGGGCCGGATCCAGCCCGGGGAGCTGTTTTTT.

J is TRBJ1-6 and V is TRBV28; D is possibly TRBD1 (6 bases). Per germline, CDR1 MDHEN and CDR2 SYDVKM. Trimming took off 1 base at V and 6 bases at J, with 13 bases between the two ends. The CDR3 runs 16 residues. The CDR3 sequence: CASSLSTGYRNSPLHF. For the CDR3, the DNA is TGTGCCAGCAGTTTATCCACAGGGTATCGTAATTCACCCCTCCACTTT. The complete variable domain, with remaining parts taken from reference TRBV28 and TRBJ1-6, reads DVKVTQSSRYLVKRTGEKVFLECVQDMDHENMFWYRQDPGLGLRLIYFSYDVKMKEKGDIPEGYSVSREKKERFSLILESASTNQTSMYLCASSLSTGYRNSPLHFGNGTRLTVT.

The gene calls are TRBV27 and TRBJ2-1; 7 nucleotides agree with TRBD2. Unmatched junction bases numbered 6, after V lost 0 bases and J lost 4 bases. Germline CDR1 and CDR2: MNHEY and SMNVEV (reference sequence). The CDR3 runs to 16 residues. CDR3 in DNA: TGTGCCAGCAGTTTATCGCGGGGGACGAGATACAATGAGCAGTTCTTC. Translation gives CASSLSRGTRYNEQFF.

This clone was observed a handful of times. The rearrangement uses TRBV10-3 and TRBJ1-5, with unresolved D. CDR3 length: 14 amino acids. The V gene's germline CDR1 is ENHRY and CDR2 SYGVKD. Trimming pared 10 bases from V and 7 bases from J, leaving 20 bases between. CDR3 amino acids: CASTTGGGGQPQHF. Here the CDR3 DNA reads TGTGCCAGCACTACCGGAGGAGGCGGGCAGCCCCAGCATTTT.

The chain couples TRBV12-3 or TRBV12-4 to TRBJ1-4, with a possible D match to TRBD1 (5 bases). V dropped 7 bases and J dropped 10 bases, with 13 bases sitting between them. The CDR3 totals 12 residues. The CDR3 DNA reads TGTGCCAGCAACAGGATGGAAGGAAAACTGTTTTTT. Its translation: CASNRMEGKLFF.

V usage is TRBV6-2 or TRBV6-3 and J usage is TRBJ2-3, with TRBD2 matching over 11 bases. Trimming took 5 bases from V and 4 from J; bases not matched to a gene: 5. In germline, CDR1 is MNHEY, CDR2 SVGEGT. This CDR3 comprises 15 residues. CDR3 sequence reads: CASSILAGVADTQYF. In DNA form, the CDR3 reads TGTGCCAGCAGTATACTAGCGGGAGTAGCAGATACGCAGTATTTT.

The sample holds a few counts of this clone. The chain has TRBV6-6 and TRBJ2-1; D perhaps matches TRBD1 (5 bases). This CDR3 spans 15 amino acids. CDR1 is MNHNY, CDR2 SVGAGI, per germline (reference sequence). The ends were cut back, 5 bases at V and 0 bases at J, with 11 bases in the middle. This CDR3 reads CASSPRGGSYNEQFF. Here the CDR3 DNA reads TGTGCCAGCAGTCCTAGGGGCGGCTCCTACAATGAGCAGTTCTTC.

The V and J genes are TRBV6-5 and TRBJ1-2; D uncertain. With 6 bases removed from V and 0 bases from J, the gap between germline ends came to 11 bases. This CDR3 region has 14 residues. Germline CDR1 and CDR2: MNHEY and SVGAGI. This chain's CDR3 is CASSPTWTNYGYTF. The DNA of the CDR3 is TGTGCCAGCAGCCCGACATGGACTAACTATGGCTACACCTTC.

The chain recombines TRBV24-1 with TRBJ2-3; a weak D match, TRBD1 (6 bases). The V end was cut by 2 bases, the J end by 2 bases, with 7 bases between. CDR1 and CDR2 (germline): KGHDR, SFDVKD. This CDR3 region has 14 residues. CDR3 protein: CATSDWTATDTQYF. CDR3 bases: TGTGCCACCAGTGATTGGACAGCCACAGATACGCAGTATTTT.

A single count supports this clone. This chain links TRBV12-5 with TRBJ1-2; the D is unclear. Trimming left V 2 bases short and J 8 bases short, with 9 bases between. The CDR3 has 12 amino acids. Looked up from germline, CDR1 is LGHNT and CDR2 is FRNRAP. CDR3 sequence: CASGLPPGGYTF. DNA of the CDR3: TGTGCTAGTGGTTTGCCACCGGGAGGCTACACCTTC. The whole variable domain, remainder taken from reference TRBV12-5 and TRBJ1-2, is DARVTQTPRHKVTEMGQEVTMRCQPILGHNTVFWYRQTMMQGLELLAYFRNRAPLDDSGMPKDRFSAEMPDATLATLKIQPSEPRDSAVYFCASGLPPGGYTFGSGTRLTVV.

The genes are TRBV10-1 and TRBJ2-5; TRBD2 matches at 8 bases. Germline V gene lookup returns CDR1 WNHNN and CDR2 SYGVQD (reference sequence). J gave up 1 base and V 6 bases, and 1 base lay outside the gene matches. The CDR3 covers 13 residues. For the CDR3, the DNA is TGCGCCAGCAGCGGACTAGCCCAAGAGACCCAGTACTTC. Protein sequence: CASSGLAQETQYF.

The chain employs TRBV28 and TRBJ2-1; D is possibly TRBD2 (6 bases). CDR1 and CDR2 (germline): MDHEN, SYDVKM. V was cut by 6 bases and J by 7 bases, with 16 bases left in between. CDR3 length equals 14 residues. The CDR3 region is CASRKGGWLNEQFF. The CDR3 region has the DNA TGTGCCAGCAGAAAGGGAGGCTGGTTGAATGAGCAGTTCTTC.

The genes are TRBV20-1 and TRBJ1-2, with 8 nucleotides matching TRBD1. CDR1 DFQATT and CDR2 SNEGSKA come from the germline V gene (reference sequence). The CDR3 extends over 11 amino acids. The CDR3 loop is CSRRTGSGYTF. As DNA, the CDR3 is TGCAGCCGTAGGACAGGGAGCGGCTACACCTTC.

The J gene is TRBJ2-6, the V gene TRBV24-1; maybe TRBD1 (5 bases). Looked up from germline, CDR1 is KGHDR and CDR2 is SFDVKD. This CDR3 comprises 17 residues. V lost 3 bases and J 0 bases, leaving 11 bases between the germline ends. The chain's CDR3 is CATSDSRDGSGANVLTF. CDR3 DNA sequence: TGTGCCACCAGTGATAGCAGGGATGGCTCTGGGGCCAACGTCCTGACTTTC.

This sequence joins TRBV7-9 and TRBJ2-7; 10 nucleotides match TRBD1. Trimming at V came to 1 base and at J to 6 bases, leaving 0 bases not matched to a gene. CDR3 size: 13 residues. Germline assignment: CDR1 SEHNR and CDR2 FQNEAQ (reference sequence). DNA of the CDR3: TGTGCCAGCAGCTTAGGGACAGGGGGCGAGCAGTACTTC. Protein: CASSLGTGGEQYF. The whole variable domain, filled in from reference TRBV7-9 and TRBJ2-7, reads DTGVSQNPRHKITKRGQNVTFRCDPISEHNRLYWYRQTLGQGPEFLTYFQNEAQLEKSRLLSDRFSAERPKGSFSTLEIQRTEQGDSAMYLCASSLGTGGEQYFGPGTRLTVT.